This entry features one TCR beta chain sequence. Per the authors' pipeline: Amplification of reference gene primers provided the estimated nucleated cell counts. Measured with immunoSEQ multiplex PCR; TCRdb has only the in-frame clones, and not every one. The DNA gave D and trimming, while V, J and clone size come from that table. The sample records about 250,000 clones, over 70% being singletons. The entry originates in a study of blood T cell repertoires in COVID-19. Input material: peripheral blood. This TCR derives from a man aged 35-49 years with active or convalescent COVID-19.

The CDR3, as DNA: TGTGCCAGCAGCCTCCGGACAGGGTGGAATGGCTACACCTTC. Translated: CASSLRTGWNGYTF. This chain uses TRBV6-5 with TRBJ1-2; 8 positions agree with TRBD1. The junction had 9 bases not matched to a gene; V was cut back by 6 bases and J by 6 bases. The CDR3 spans 14 residues. CDR1 MNHEY and CDR2 SVGAGI come from the germline V gene.